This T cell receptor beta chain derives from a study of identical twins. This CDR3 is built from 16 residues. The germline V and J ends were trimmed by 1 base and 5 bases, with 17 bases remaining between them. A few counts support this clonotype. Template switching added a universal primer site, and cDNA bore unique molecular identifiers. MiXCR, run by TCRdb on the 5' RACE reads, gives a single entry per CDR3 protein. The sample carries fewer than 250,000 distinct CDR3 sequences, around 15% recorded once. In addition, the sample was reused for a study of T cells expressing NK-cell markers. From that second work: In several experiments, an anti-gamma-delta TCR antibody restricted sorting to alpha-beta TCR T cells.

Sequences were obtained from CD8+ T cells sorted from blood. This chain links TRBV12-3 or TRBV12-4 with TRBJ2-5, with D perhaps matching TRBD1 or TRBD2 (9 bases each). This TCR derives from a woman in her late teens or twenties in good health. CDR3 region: CASSLEASGTGETQYF. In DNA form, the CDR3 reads TGTGCCAGCAGTTTAGAGGCTAGCGGGACAGGGGAGACCCAGTACTTC.